This T cell receptor beta chain originates from a study of T cell changes during pregnancy in multiple sclerosis. Produced via immunoSEQ multiplex PCR; TCRdb's table is partial and in-frame only. Of 38,000 or so clones in the sample, 94% were seen once. This CDR3 contains 15 residues. Germline V gives CDR1 LNHDA, CDR2 SQIVND (reference sequence). The V end lost 7 bases, the J end lost 0 bases, and 13 bases lay between the germline ends. The source of this sequence is a female donor with multiple sclerosis, enrolled in a pregnancy study. Sample: CD4+ T cells from peripheral blood mononuclear cells, taken in the second trimester of pregnancy. This sequence joins TRBV19 and TRBJ1-5; no firm D call. CDR3 sequence: CASIFDIGSNQPQHF. As DNA, the CDR3 is TGTGCCAGTATCTTTGATATCGGTAGCAATCAGCCCCAGCATTTT.